This TCR beta chain was recovered during a study of T cells in Graves' hyperthyroidism and ophthalmopathy. Regarding the study as a whole: For ophthalmopathy, model prediction preceded onset by a median about 6 months.

This clonotype was seen repeatedly, ten times or more. The target antigen is unknown. The CDR3 is 15 amino acids. Per germline, CDR1 MNHNS and CDR2 SASEGT. V shed 5 bases and J 4 bases; nucleotides not matched to a gene: 8. Researchers took RNA transcripts and amplified the TCR beta CDR3 regions from them. HTBI primers were employed in a first-round RT-PCR of the TCR CDR3. Using its own MiXCR run on the multiplex PCR reads, TCRdb lists one record per CDR3 protein. The sample contains around 280,000 distinct CDR3 sequences, approximately 13% of which appear only once. Those with hyperthyroidism were 18 to 65 years old, newly diagnosed, and ill for under 2 months. Exclusion followed for patients with uncontrolled infection, other autoimmune disease, pregnancy or lactation.

The origin of this receptor is a woman aged 40 to 50 with Graves' hyperthyroidism. The V gene is TRBV6-1, the J gene TRBJ1-5; TRBD1 matches 7 bases. Material: blood. The CDR3 sequence is CASSTQDRPNQPQHF. The CDR3 DNA reads TGTGCCAGCAGTACCCAGGACAGGCCTAATCAGCCCCAGCATTTT.